The rows below give T cell receptor beta chains drawn from one sample of a study of beta chain features in type 1 diabetes. The table came from immunoSEQ multiplex PCR; TCRdb's copy has only in-frame clones and leaves some out. The sample gives 250,000 or so clones, around 65% of which show up once; roughly 0.048% is in the top ten. The sequencing sample was made of naive CD4+ T cells from blood. These receptors all stem from a young man in good health. CDR3s include the opening cysteine and the closing phenylalanine or tryptophan.

TRBV5-4	TRBJ2-3	CASSLDGRETDTQYF
TRBV29-1	TRBJ2-5	CSVQRTQETQYF
TRBV20-1	TRBJ2-3	CSALHGDTQYF
TRBV10-3	TRBJ2-7	CAIRGSHEQYF
TRBV29-1	TRBJ2-3	CSVDGRGTDTQYF
TRBV20-1	TRBJ2-7	CSASDSYEQYF
TRBV29-1	TRBJ1-1	CSVGQGQDTEAFF
TRBV29-1	TRBJ2-1	CSAGGRHNEQFF
TRBV7-9	TRBJ1-1	CASSYRGTEAFF
TRBV29-1	TRBJ2-7	CSVEDQVWNEQYF
TRBV15	TRBJ2-7	CATSPRTSGINEQYF
TRBV14	TRBJ2-4	CASSQVSQGIQYF
TRBV28	TRBJ2-4	CASSPAGGSNIQYF